The clone carrying this T cell receptor beta chain has only one observation. Germline assignment: CDR1 SEHNR and CDR2 FQNEAQ (reference sequence). The CDR3 length is 16 residues. Trimming at V came to 5 bases and at J to 2 bases, leaving 12 bases not matched to a gene. The sample belongs to a study of shared clonotypes between healthy human individuals. Assay: immunoSEQ multiplex PCR; the TCRdb copy retains only in-frame clones and omits some. The data hold roughly 2.4 million clones, with more than 90% observed a single time. This TCR was sampled from a man aged 18-30 years in good health. Sequences were obtained from naive CD4+ T cells sorted from blood. Subset in this sample: CD45RA+ positively selected. The V gene is TRBV7-9, the J gene TRBJ2-7; 7 bases align to TRBD2. The CDR3 reads CASSLIGLEIPYEQYF. As DNA, the CDR3 is TGTGCCAGCAGCCTTATTGGACTAGAAATACCCTACGAGCAGTACTTC.